A selection of T cell receptor beta chains follows, all from one sample in a study of T cells after yellow fever vaccination. TCRdb itself ran the 5' RACE reads through MiXCR, one entry per CDR3 protein. The sample yields 500,000 to 550,000 distinct CDR3 sequences, just over 20% seen once. The sequencing used PBMCs, collected approximately 22 days after the first yellow fever vaccination. These receptors all stem from a man younger than 35 who received the YFV17D yellow fever vaccine. The CDR3 runs from the conserved cysteine through the conserved F or W. D genes are given only for firm matches. The size entry is marked missing in some rows and otherwise reads once, few, many or a size class.

TRBD1	TRBJ1-2	TRBV5-4	many	TGTGCCAGCAGCCTGACAGGGCCCTATGGCTACACCTTC	CASSLTGPYGYTF
-	TRBJ2-3	TRBV18	few	TGTGCCAGCTCACTTCAGACTGGGATAAGCACAGATACGCAGTATTTT	CASSLQTGISTDTQYF
-	TRBJ2-7	TRBV7-9	many	TGTGCCAGCAGCTTAGTTGGGACCGGGAGCGACGAGCAGTACTTC	CASSLVGTGSDEQYF
-	TRBJ2-7	TRBV7-9	-	TGTGCCAGCAGCTTTAGGCCAGTTTTGCAGTACTTC	CASSFRPVLQYF
TRBD1	TRBJ1-2	TRBV6-5	-	TGTGCCAGCAGTTACGGGGGCAGGGGGCAGGACTATGGCTACACCTTC	CASSYGGRGQDYGYTF
TRBD2	TRBJ2-3	TRBV7-6	few	TGTGCCAGCAGCTCCGACACCACTAGCGGGGCATCGTATACGCAGTATTTT	CASSSDTTSGASYTQYF
-	TRBJ1-6	TRBV4-3	-	TGCGCCAGCAGCCAAGATCTGGGGCCGAGTTCACCCCTCCACTTT	CASSQDLGPSSPLHF
-	TRBJ1-4	TRBV24-1	once	TGTGCCACCAGTGACCGTGGACAGAATGAAAAACTGTTTTTT	CATSDRGQNEKLFF
-	TRBJ2-3	TRBV12-3/TRBV12-4	-	TGTGCCAGCAGTTTAAGCAGGGTGGTGGATACGCAGTATTTT	CASSLSRVVDTQYF
TRBD2	TRBJ2-5	TRBV12-3/TRBV12-4	-	TGTGCCAGCCATGGAACGGGGGGAGAGACCCAGTACTTC	CASHGTGGETQYF
TRBD1	TRBJ1-5	TRBV25-1	few	TGTGCCAGCAGTGCCAACCACAGGGGCCATCAGCCCCAGCATTTT	CASSANHRGHQPQHF
TRBD1	TRBJ1-5	TRBV19	-	TGTGCCAGTACCAGGGGGGCTTGGGGCAATCAGCCCCAGCATTTT	CASTRGAWGNQPQHF
-	TRBJ2-1	TRBV4-1	-	TGCGCCAGCAGCCAACACTCTACGAGCTCCTACAATGAGCAGTTCTTC	CASSQHSTSSYNEQFF
-	TRBJ2-2	TRBV7-2	few	TGTGCCAGCAGCACCACGGGCGGGGAGCTGTTTTTT	CASSTTGGELFF
-	TRBJ1-6	TRBV6-5	few	TGTGCCAGCACCTCGGGACTCCCCTCCTATAATTCACCCCTCCACTTT	CASTSGLPSYNSPLHF
TRBD1	TRBJ1-1	TRBV4-1	-	TGCGCCAGCAGCCACCCCGGGGGACAGCAAGCTTTCTTT	CASSHPGGQQAFF
TRBD2	TRBJ2-3	TRBV20-1	-	TGCAGTGCTAGGCCTCCCCTAGCGGGGGTATATTTT	CSARPPLAGVYF
-	TRBJ2-1	TRBV7-2	-	TGTGCCAGCAGCTTAGTTTGGACCCAGGACTACAATGAGCAGTTCTTC	CASSLVWTQDYNEQFF
-	TRBJ1-1	TRBV25-1	-	TGTGCCAGCAGTCTCGGGAGGGGTGCTGAAGCTTTCTTT	CASSLGRGAEAFF
-	TRBJ2-2	TRBV25-1	few	TGTGCCAGCAGTGAATCGATCGGGGAGCTGTTTTTT	CASSESIGELFF
TRBD2	TRBJ2-3	TRBV20-1	-	TGCAGTGCTAGTGTGCTAGCGGGGCCGGATACGCAGTATTTT	CSASVLAGPDTQYF
-	TRBJ2-1	TRBV5-1	few	TGCGCCAGCAGCTTTCCCTTGCTGGGCCCCTACAATGAGCAGTTCTTC	CASSFPLLGPYNEQFF
-	TRBJ1-2	TRBV6-1	-	TGTGCCAGCAGGCTGGGCGGAGAGGGCTATGGCTACACCTTC	CASRLGGEGYGYTF
TRBD1	TRBJ2-5	TRBV5-1	-	TGCGCCAGCAGCTTCGGGACAGGGCGAGAGACCCAGTACTTC	CASSFGTGRETQYF
TRBD2	TRBJ2-5	TRBV7-3	medium-sized	TGTGCCAGCAGCCCGGGGGGGCCCTTGGAGACCCAGTACTTC	CASSPGGPLETQYF
-	TRBJ2-5	TRBV12-3/TRBV12-4	many	TGTGCCAGCAGCCTCCAAGAGACCCAGTACTTC	CASSLQETQYF
-	TRBJ2-7	TRBV5-1	-	TGCGCCAGCAGCTTGGTCGCGTCAACCTACGAGCAGTACTTC	CASSLVASTYEQYF
-	TRBJ2-5	TRBV18	once	TGTGCCAGCTCTACGGGACATGAGACCCAGTACTTC	CASSTGHETQYF
-	TRBJ2-2	TRBV7-2	few	TGTGCCAGCACTATGAGGGCAGGGGGAGGGACCGGGGAGCTGTTTTTT	CASTMRAGGGTGELFF
-	TRBJ2-2	TRBV20-1	-	TGCAGTGTTCCAACTTTCACCGGGGAGCTGTTTTTT	CSVPTFTGELFF
-	TRBJ2-1	TRBV28	few	TGTGCCAGCAGTTTTGCTCTTGAGCAGTTCTTC	CASSFALEQFF
-	TRBJ1-1	TRBV6-1	many	TGTGCCAGCAGTCCCCGTACGGCGAACACTGAAGCTTTCTTT	CASSPRTANTEAFF
-	TRBJ2-3	TRBV5-1	-	TGCGCCAGCAGCTCACAGGGAAAGGGCACAGATACGCAGTATTTT	CASSSQGKGTDTQYF
-	TRBJ2-1	TRBV7-6	-	TGTGCCAGCAGCTCTCAACCGGTTTACAATGAGCAGTTCTTC	CASSSQPVYNEQFF
-	TRBJ2-1	TRBV30	-	TGTGCCTGGAGGGGGGTCAACTACAATGAGCAGTTCTTC	CAWRGVNYNEQFF
TRBD1	TRBJ1-6	TRBV11-1	-	TGTGCCAGCAGCCTCTATACTCCCAAACAGGGGTCTAATTCACCCCTCCACTTT	CASSLYTPKQGSNSPLHF